The T cell receptor beta chain described here comes from a study of blood T cell repertoires in COVID-19. Study at large: Sources were T cells, B-cell-depleted T cells, or PBMCs; the material itself was cDNA or gDNA.

Measured with immunoSEQ multiplex PCR; TCRdb has only the in-frame clones, and not every one. This table has hundreds of thousands of clones, around 90% appearing once. The CDR3 runs 13 residues. From germline, CDR1 is LNHDA and CDR2 SQIVND (reference sequence). V gave up 5 bases and J gave up 9 bases, with 11 bases separating them. Recruitment covered 20 to 25 US areas and drew participants whose ages spanned roughly 18 to 100 years. Sample: PBMCs or T cells enriched from blood (not recorded which). The source is a woman aged 40 to 50 who had recovered from COVID-19. The gene calls are TRBV19 and TRBJ1-6; no clear D. The CDR3 here is CASSWQRFSPLHF. The CDR3 nucleotides are TGTGCCAGTAGTTGGCAGAGGTTTTCACCCCTCCACTTT.